This is a list of T cell receptor beta chains from one sample in a study of regulatory T cells in long-lasting Graves disease. A single record per CDR3 protein comes from TCRdb applying MiXCR to the multiplex PCR reads. The table lists 400,000 or so distinct CDR3 sequences, under 25% of them singletons, with around 20% in the top ten. Sequenced material: peripheral blood mononuclear cells (PBMCs), taken when the disease was refractory, from a patient treated with antithyroid drugs. These receptors all stem from a female donor with Graves disease. CDR3s include the opening cysteine and the closing phenylalanine or tryptophan. Each record gives: J gene, V gene, clone size, D gene, CDR3 protein, CDR3 DNA. The D gene is left open where the match is weak. Some rows mark clone size as missing; the rest say once, few, many or name a class of expanded clone.

TRBJ2-7	TRBV7-9	many	TRBD2	CASSQVAAGVYEQYF	TGTGCCAGCAGCCAGGTGGCAGCGGGAGTCTACGAGCAGTACTTC
TRBJ2-5	TRBV29-1	NA	TRBD2	CSVGGARETQYF	TGCAGCGTCGGGGGGGCGAGAGAGACCCAGTACTTC
TRBJ2-7	TRBV10-3	NA	NA	CATRDGDYEQYF	TGTGCCACCCGAGACGGGGACTACGAGCAGTACTTC
TRBJ1-4	TRBV4-3	few	NA	CASSTIQNSATNEKLFF	TGCGCCAGCAGCACCATCCAGAACAGTGCAACTAATGAAAAACTGTTTTTT
TRBJ2-7	TRBV7-2	NA	TRBD2	CASSQTGLAGGPQGEQYF	TGTGCCAGCAGTCAAACCGGACTAGCGGGAGGGCCCCAAGGGGAGCAGTACTTC
TRBJ1-1	TRBV12-3/TRBV12-4	many	NA	CASSFRLPAEAFF	TGTGCCAGCAGTTTTAGGTTGCCCGCTGAAGCTTTCTTT
TRBJ2-7	TRBV19	few	NA	CASGMGSGASYEQYF	TGTGCCAGTGGTATGGGTAGCGGAGCCTCCTACGAGCAGTACTTC
TRBJ2-7	TRBV6-2/TRBV6-3	NA	TRBD2	CASGFEVSGRGEQYF	TGTGCCAGCGGGTTCGAGGTGAGCGGGAGAGGCGAGCAGTACTTC
TRBJ1-2	TRBV19	many	NA	CASRYGGTYGYTF	TGTGCCAGTAGGTATGGCGGGACGTATGGCTACACCTTC
TRBJ1-5	TRBV6-1	many	TRBD1	CASSRQGGSNQPQHF	TGTGCCAGCAGTCGACAGGGTGGAAGCAATCAGCCCCAGCATTTT
TRBJ2-7	TRBV19	few	NA	CASRGSAASYEQYF	TGTGCCAGTAGGGGGTCGGCAGCCTCCTACGAGCAGTACTTC
TRBJ1-1	TRBV13	NA	NA	CASSPSGLGTEAFF	TGTGCCAGCAGCCCATCAGGATTAGGGACTGAAGCTTTCTTT
TRBJ2-7	TRBV5-6	NA	NA	CASSLESGRYEQYF	TGTGCCAGCAGCTTGGAGTCGGGACGCTACGAGCAGTACTTC
TRBJ2-5	TRBV7-3	many	NA	CASSPPGPGETQYF	TGTGCCAGCAGCCCCCCGGGACCAGGCGAGACCCAGTACTTC
TRBJ2-3	TRBV27	few	NA	CASSEEARTDTQYF	TGTGCCAGCAGTGAAGAGGCCCGCACAGATACGCAGTATTTT
TRBJ1-1	TRBV4-1	NA	NA	CASSQGLVTAQAFF	TGCGCCAGCAGCCAAGGGTTGGTTACAGCCCAAGCTTTCTTT
TRBJ1-6	TRBV7-7	many	NA	CASSLDQNSPLHF	TGTGCTAGCAGCTTAGATCAGAATTCACCCCTCCACTTT
TRBJ1-4	TRBV12-5	NA	NA	CASGAPRQQLFF	TGTGCTAGTGGAGCTCCTCGACAGCAACTGTTTTTT
TRBJ2-5	TRBV6-5	many	TRBD1	CASSSAGTGYQETQYF	TGTGCCAGCAGTTCTGCCGGGACAGGGTACCAAGAGACCCAGTACTTC
TRBJ1-1	TRBV6-1	few	NA	CASSEEIQGLGLETEAFF	TGTGCCAGCAGTGAAGAAATACAGGGATTAGGGTTGGAAACTGAAGCTTTCTTT
TRBJ2-5	TRBV7-6	few	NA	CASSLVGNGAGETQYF	TGTGCCAGCAGCTTAGTAGGAAATGGGGCTGGAGAGACCCAGTACTTC
TRBJ1-1	TRBV24-1	few	NA	CATSPYGGWGWTEAFF	TGTGCCACCAGCCCCTATGGGGGCTGGGGCTGGACTGAAGCTTTCTTT
TRBJ1-1	TRBV12-3/TRBV12-4	few	NA	CASTQVGGNTEAFF	TGTGCCAGCACCCAAGTAGGGGGGAACACTGAAGCTTTCTTT
TRBJ2-3	TRBV11-2	once	NA	CASSLGQLQSTDTQYF	TGTGCCAGCAGCTTAGGTCAACTTCAGAGCACAGATACGCAGTATTTT
TRBJ2-7	TRBV5-1	few	NA	CASSLWAESGFGNEQYF	TGCGCCAGCAGCTTATGGGCTGAAAGCGGCTTTGGTAACGAGCAGTACTTC
TRBJ2-7	TRBV2	many	TRBD1	CASSPTGTGAPYEQYF	TGTGCCAGCAGCCCGACCGGGACAGGGGCGCCCTACGAGCAGTACTTC
TRBJ2-3	TRBV28	NA	NA	CASSGSSRGTQYF	TGTGCCAGCAGTGGGAGCTCCCGTGGTACGCAGTATTTT
TRBJ2-3	TRBV2	NA	TRBD2	CASGRTSGSPDTQYF	TGTGCCAGCGGCCGTACTAGCGGGAGCCCCGATACGCAGTATTTT
TRBJ2-7	TRBV7-2	many	TRBD2	CASSLAVVGTSAGEQYF	TGTGCCAGCAGCTTAGCGGTAGTCGGGACTAGTGCGGGCGAGCAGTACTTC
TRBJ1-5	TRBV20-1	few	TRBD1	CSARHPGQGSQPQHF	TGCAGTGCTAGACACCCCGGACAGGGAAGTCAGCCCCAGCATTTT
TRBJ2-5	TRBV2	many	NA	CASSDGGFRETQYF	TGTGCCAGCAGTGATGGGGGATTTCGGGAGACCCAGTACTTC
TRBJ2-7	TRBV9	once	NA	CASSAQGGTGEQYF	TGTGCCAGCAGCGCCCAGGGGGGTACGGGAGAGCAGTACTTC
TRBJ2-1	TRBV3-1	NA	TRBD2	CASSQDLLAGVGNEQFF	TGTGCCAGCAGCCAAGACCTGCTAGCGGGAGTGGGTAATGAGCAGTTCTTC
TRBJ2-2	TRBV30	many	NA	CAWSRLRTVLTGELFF	TGTGCCTGGAGCCGACTCCGGACAGTATTGACCGGGGAGCTGTTTTTT
TRBJ2-1	TRBV24-1	many	TRBD2	CATSDRLAGYNEQFF	TGTGCCACCAGTGATAGGTTAGCGGGGTACAATGAGCAGTTCTTC
TRBJ1-1	TRBV10-2	few	NA	CASWREGNTEAFF	TGCGCCAGCTGGCGGGAAGGGAACACTGAAGCTTTCTTT
TRBJ1-5	TRBV18	few	NA	CASSPRSENQPQHF	TGTGCCAGCTCACCACGTTCAGAAAATCAGCCCCAGCATTTT
TRBJ2-2	TRBV6-1	NA	NA	CASRTDNTGELFF	TGTGCCAGCAGGACCGACAACACCGGGGAGCTGTTTTTT
TRBJ2-2	TRBV15	NA	NA	CATSRDRKAGELFF	TGTGCCACCAGCAGAGATCGAAAGGCCGGGGAGCTGTTTTTT
TRBJ2-5	TRBV7-2	many	TRBD2	CASSLVGTSQETQYF	TGTGCCAGCAGCTTAGTTGGGACTAGCCAAGAGACCCAGTACTTC
TRBJ1-2	TRBV27	NA	TRBD1	CASSFSGQGALGYTF	TGTGCCAGCAGTTTTTCCGGACAGGGGGCTCTTGGCTACACCTTC
TRBJ2-2	TRBV5-1	NA	NA	CASSQGTTGTGELFF	TGCGCCAGCAGCCAAGGGACAACGGGTACCGGGGAGCTGTTTTTT